This T cell receptor (beta chain) was sequenced during a study of CD8+ T cells in alopecia areata. Study in general: Treated individuals took tofacitinib by mouth, 5 to 10 mg twice daily.

Treatment specified: oral pan-JAK inhibitor, 5-10 mg twice daily. The authors extracted RNA and reverse transcribed it into cDNA as the sequencing template. Some clones are missing from TCRdb's copy, which holds only in-frame ones; the method was immunoSEQ multiplex PCR. Here the sample spans some 180,000 clones, about 55% being singletons. Germline V gives CDR1 SGHVS, CDR2 FNYEAQ. The ends lost 3 bases at V and 1 base at J; junction bases unmatched: 9. The CDR3 totals 18 residues. This specimen consisted of CD8+ T cells sorted from blood, obtained at week 24, from a patient treated with tofacitinib. This TCR derives from a human donor with alopecia areata. The rearrangement links TRBV7-6 to TRBJ2-2; 9 bases fit TRBD2. CDR3: CASSFYRGGEENTGELFF. DNA for the CDR3: TGTGCCAGCAGCTTTTATCGCGGGGGGGAAGAGAACACCGGGGAGCTGTTTTTT.